This entry lists 9 T cell receptor beta chains sequenced from one sample in a study of blood T cells in healthy people across ages. Then a second PCR, running roughly 7 to 11 cycles, was carried out with a sample-barcoded 5' primer and a J-beta primer mix. TCRdb reprocessed the 5' RACE reads via MiXCR and lists one record per CDR3 protein. Found here are hundreds of thousands of distinct CDR3 sequences, about 30% of them singletons; the top ten hold around 14%. Sequenced material: blood. The receptors originated from a woman aged 80 or over in good health.

This clonotype was counted between two and nine times. J is TRBJ1-2 and V is TRBV2; perhaps TRBD1 as D (5 bases). V lost 7 bases and J lost 8, with 14 bases in between. Germline V gene sequence: CDR1 SNHLY, CDR2 FYNNEI. The CDR3 has 12 residues. CDR3 protein: CASNLKRGGYTF. CDR3 coding DNA: TGTGCCAGCAATCTAAAGAGGGGAGGCTACACCTTC.

There are many counts of this clonotype. The chain combines TRBV27 with TRBJ2-4; 11 nucleotides agree with TRBD2. The last part of the DNA fits TRBJ2-7 better; the J call may be wrong. The CDR3 extends over 17 amino acids. Germline assignment: CDR1 MNHEY and CDR2 SMNVEV (reference sequence). The CDR3 spells CASSSLRRASGGYEQYF. The CDR3 nucleotides are TGTGCCAGCAGTTCACTCCGGAGGGCTAGCGGGGGGTACGAGCAGTACTTC.

The chain carries TRBV5-1 and TRBJ2-4; 14 nucleotides agree with TRBD2. CDR1 SGHRS and CDR2 YFSETQ come from the germline V gene. Unmatched junction bases numbered 19, after V lost 4 bases and J lost 13 bases. The CDR3 sequence is 18 residues long. CDR3 loop: CASSPGLAGGASYNEQYF. In DNA form, the CDR3 reads TGCGCCAGCAGCCCCGGACTAGCGGGGGGCGCATCCTACAATGAGCAGTACTTC.

The rearrangement joins TRBV2 to TRBJ2-3, with TRBD2 matching 9 bases. CDR1 is SNHLY, CDR2 FYNNEI, per germline. Unmatched junction bases numbered 6, after V lost 4 bases and J lost 4 bases. CDR3 length equals 15 residues. CDR3 loop: CASSAGGGEADTQYF. Here the CDR3 DNA reads TGTGCCAGCAGTGCGGGCGGGGGGGAGGCAGATACGCAGTATTTT.

V is TRBV20-1 and J is TRBJ2-5; 9 bases are a match to TRBD2. The V gene's germline CDR1 is DFQATT and CDR2 SNEGSKA (reference sequence). This CDR3 region has 13 residues. V was pared by 8 bases and J by 3 bases, with 7 bases of the junction left unmatched. CDR3 nucleotide sequence: TGCAGTCCTGGCGGGGGGGCCGAAGAGACCCAGTACTTC. Its translation: CSPGGGAEETQYF.

As regards this clonotype: A read error may be the cause here, since a much bigger clone is one base away. The V gene is TRBV20-1, the J gene TRBJ2-1; D perhaps matches TRBD2 (5 bases). The ends were cut back, 5 bases at V and 12 bases at J, with 17 bases in the middle. This CDR3 spans 12 amino acids. The germline V gene encodes CDR1 DFQATT and CDR2 SNEGSKA (reference sequence). The CDR3 loop reads CSAAPSDWGQFF. The DNA for the CDR3 is TGCAGTGCTGCCCCGTCGGACTGGGGGCAGTTCTTC.

The chain couples TRBV6-6 to TRBJ1-5; TRBD1 is a possible D gene (5 bases). The V and J ends lost 6 bases and 2 bases respectively, with 11 bases between them. Looked up from germline, CDR1 is MNHNY and CDR2 is SVGAGI (reference sequence). This CDR3 is 14 amino acids long. In nucleotides, the CDR3 is TGTGCCAGCAGGTTTACGGGGGGCAATCAGCCCCAGCATTTT. Translation: CASRFTGGNQPQHF.

On this clonotype itself: A much larger clonotype is one base distant, so this may be a read error. V usage is TRBV14 and J usage is TRBJ2-7, with 7 bases matching TRBD2. CDR3 length: 15 residues. Looked up from germline, CDR1 is SGHDN and CDR2 is FVKESK. The CDR3 DNA sequence: TGTGCCAGCAGCCTCTCCTGGGCCAGCGGGGAGACCCAGTGCTTC. Amino acid sequence: CASSLSWASGETQCF.

The chain couples TRBV5-1 to TRBJ1-6, with D maybe TRBD1 (5 bases). This CDR3 comprises 17 residues. Per the germline V gene, CDR1 is SGHRS and CDR2 is YFSETQ. V lost 0 bases and J lost 4, with 14 bases in between. The CDR3 protein is CASSLDKGPTYNSPLHF. DNA of the CDR3: TGCGCCAGCAGCTTGGATAAGGGACCGACTTATAATTCACCCCTCCACTTT.